A single sample is the source of the 7 T cell receptor beta chains below, sequenced in a study of post-analysis software for immune sequencing data. Findings and limits, study-wide: Patients carried roughly 5 TRBV segments more frequently than controls did, and TRBV5-6, TRBV5-1 and TRBV20-1 were among them.

Which antigens these TCRs recognize remains unknown. cDNA libraries of TCR beta carried unique molecular identifiers. TCRdb redid the calling of the PCR reads with MiXCR, one entry per CDR3 protein. Of hundreds of thousands of distinct CDR3 sequences in the sample, roughly 30% were seen once. Source material: blood. These receptors all come from a girl under 18 with multiple sclerosis.

The sample holds a few counts of this clonotype. This rearrangement joins TRBV5-1 to TRBJ2-5; 7 bases align to TRBD1. The CDR3 has 16 amino acids. Germline V gene lookup returns CDR1 SGHRS and CDR2 YFSETQ. Unmatched junction bases numbered 5, after V lost 0 bases and J lost 0 bases. The CDR3, as DNA: TGCGCCAGCAGCTTGGTTCTGGACAGGTACCAAGAGACCCAGTACTTC. Translating gives CASSLVLDRYQETQYF.

This clonotype was counted a few times. This chain joins TRBV7-2 and TRBJ1-1, with D uncertain. Germline CDR1 is SGHTA and CDR2 is FQGNSA. The CDR3 covers 11 residues. V lost 1 base to trimming and J lost 4 bases, with 1 base between them. For the CDR3, the DNA is TGTGCCAGCAGCTTAGTCACTGAAGCTTTCTTT. Protein sequence: CASSLVTEAFF.

This chain joins TRBV29-1 and TRBJ1-1, with D maybe TRBD1 (6 bases). There are 13 residues in the CDR3. V lost 3 bases and J lost 7, with 15 bases in between. Germline CDR1 is SQVTM and CDR2 is ANQGSEA. The CDR3 protein is CSVDDPGHHEAFF. The CDR3 coding sequence is TGCAGCGTTGATGATCCGGGACACCATGAAGCTTTCTTT.

In this sample, this clonotype turned up a few times. This chain uses TRBV7-9 with TRBJ2-1; D is possibly TRBD2 (6 bases). Between the trimmed V and J ends, which lost 5 bases and 2 bases, there was a span of 13 bases. CDR1 and CDR2 from the germline V gene are SEHNR and FQNEAQ (reference sequence). The CDR3 contains 15 residues. CDR3 loop: CASSRVGGTYNEQFF. The CDR3 nucleotides are TGTGCCAGCAGCCGTGTTGGGGGGACCTACAATGAGCAGTTCTTC.

There are a few counts of this clonotype. The chain combines TRBV20-1 with TRBJ2-1; 11 nucleotides match TRBD2. From germline, CDR1 is DFQATT and CDR2 SNEGSKA (reference sequence). J was trimmed by 6 bases and V by 5 bases; bases with no gene match: 9. The CDR3 has 15 residues. CDR3 sequence: CSAPTIAGGINEQFF. CDR3 nucleotide sequence: TGCAGTGCTCCAACCATAGCGGGAGGGATCAATGAGCAGTTCTTC.

The chain uses TRBV6-6 and TRBJ2-3; 7 nucleotides line up with TRBD1. Germline trimming cut 10 bases from V and 2 bases from J; bases unmatched to any gene: 6. The CDR3 is 13 amino acids. Germline lookup yields CDR1 MNHNY and CDR2 SVGAGI (reference sequence). The CDR3 nucleotides read TGTGCCAACAACGACAGGGCCACAGATACGCAGTATTTT. It specifies CANNDRATDTQYF.

V usage is TRBV7-2 and J usage is TRBJ1-4; 8 positions match TRBD1. Germline lookup yields CDR1 SGHTA and CDR2 FQGNSA. J lost 7 bases, V lost 5 bases, and 12 bases had no gene match. The CDR3 contains 16 residues. The CDR3 nucleotides read TGTGCCAGCAGCCGAGACCGACAGGGGAAGGGTGAAAAACTGTTTTTT. Its translation: CASSRDRQGKGEKLFF. Full variable domain (rest looked up from reference TRBV7-2 and TRBJ1-4): GAGVSQSPSNKVTEKGKDVELRCDPISGHTALYWYRQSLGQGLEFLIYFQGNSAPDKSGLPSDRFSAERTGGSVSTLTIQRTQQEDSAVYLCASSRDRQGKGEKLFFGSGTQLSVL.